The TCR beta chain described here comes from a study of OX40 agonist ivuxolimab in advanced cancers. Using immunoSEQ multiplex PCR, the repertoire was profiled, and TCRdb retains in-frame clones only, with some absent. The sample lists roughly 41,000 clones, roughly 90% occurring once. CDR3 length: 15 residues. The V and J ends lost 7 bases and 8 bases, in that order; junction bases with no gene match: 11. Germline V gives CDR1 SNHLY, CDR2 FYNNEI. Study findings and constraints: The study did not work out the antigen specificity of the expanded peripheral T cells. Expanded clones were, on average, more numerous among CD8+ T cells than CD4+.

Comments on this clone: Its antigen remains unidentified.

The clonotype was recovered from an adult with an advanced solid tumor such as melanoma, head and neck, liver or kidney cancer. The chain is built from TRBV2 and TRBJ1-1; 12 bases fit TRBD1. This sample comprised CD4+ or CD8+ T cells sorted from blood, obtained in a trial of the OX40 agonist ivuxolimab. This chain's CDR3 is CASTTPGQGAWEAFF. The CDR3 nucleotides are TGTGCCAGCACCACCCCGGGACAGGGGGCTTGGGAAGCTTTCTTT.